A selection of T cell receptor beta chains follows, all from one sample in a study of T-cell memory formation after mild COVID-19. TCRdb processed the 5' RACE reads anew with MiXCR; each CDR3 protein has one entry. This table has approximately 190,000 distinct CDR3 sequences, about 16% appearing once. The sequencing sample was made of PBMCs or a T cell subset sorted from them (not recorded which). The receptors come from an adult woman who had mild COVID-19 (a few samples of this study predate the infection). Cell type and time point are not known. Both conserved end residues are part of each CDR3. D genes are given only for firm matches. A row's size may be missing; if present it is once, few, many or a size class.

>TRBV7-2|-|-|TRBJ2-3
TGTGCCAGCAGCTTAAATCCAGGGCCAGATACGCAGTATTTT
CASSLNPGPDTQYF
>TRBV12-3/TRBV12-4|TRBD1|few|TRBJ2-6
TGTGCCAGCACCGCACGGGGGACAGGCCACTCTGGGGCCAACGTCCTGACTTTC
CASTARGTGHSGANVLTF
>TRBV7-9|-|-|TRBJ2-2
TGTGCCAGCAGCTTAAAGAGGGTGCCCGGGGAGCTGTTTTTT
CASSLKRVPGELFF
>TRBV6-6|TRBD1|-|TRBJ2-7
TGTGCCAGCATTAAAACCCCGGGACAGGGGATGTACGAGCAGTACTTC
CASIKTPGQGMYEQYF
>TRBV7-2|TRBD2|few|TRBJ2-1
TGTGCCAGCTCCCTAGCGGGGACCTACAATGAGCAGTTCTTC
CASSLAGTYNEQFF
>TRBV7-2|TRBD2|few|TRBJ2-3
TGTGCCAGCAGCCGTGGGACTAGCCCAGATACGCAGTATTTT
CASSRGTSPDTQYF
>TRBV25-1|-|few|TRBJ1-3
TGTGCCAGCAGTGAATGGGCCAGGAGCTCTGGAAACACCATATATTTT
CASSEWARSSGNTIYF
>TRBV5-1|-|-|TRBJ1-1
TGCGCCAGCAGCTTGGCCGGACAGAGCCGGAACACTGAAGCTTTCTTT
CASSLAGQSRNTEAFF
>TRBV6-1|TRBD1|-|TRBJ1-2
TGTGCCAGCAGCTCAACAGGGGGGGGGATCTATGGCTACACCTTC
CASSSTGGGIYGYTF
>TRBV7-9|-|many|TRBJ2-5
TGTGCCAGCAGCTTACTGGGATACCAAGAGACCCAGTACTTC
CASSLLGYQETQYF
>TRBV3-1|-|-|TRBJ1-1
TGTGCCAGCAGCCAGGTACGGTACACTGAAGCTTTCTTT
CASSQVRYTEAFF
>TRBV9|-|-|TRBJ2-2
TGTGCCAGCAGCGTAGGTTCGGATCCGAACACCGGGGAGCTGTTTTTT
CASSVGSDPNTGELFF
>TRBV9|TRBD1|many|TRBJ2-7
TGTGCCAGCAGTAGACAGGGGCTAGTCTACGAGCAGTACTTC
CASSRQGLVYEQYF
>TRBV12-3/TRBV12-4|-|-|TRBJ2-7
TGTGCCAGCAGTTTAGCGAAGGGGACAAGGCACTCCTACGAGCAGTACTTC
CASSLAKGTRHSYEQYF
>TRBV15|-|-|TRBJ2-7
TGTGCCACCAGCAGCCTGGTTGTTGGGGCCTGGGAGCAGTACTTC
CATSSLVVGAWEQYF
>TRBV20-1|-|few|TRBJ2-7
TGCAGTGCTTTCAATGTCCTCTTTACCTACGAGCAGTACTTC
CSAFNVLFTYEQYF
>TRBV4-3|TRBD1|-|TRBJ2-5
TGCGCCAGCAGCCAAGATCCCTACAGGGGGGCCAGGGAGACCCAGTACTTC
CASSQDPYRGARETQYF
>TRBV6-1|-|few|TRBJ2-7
TGTGCCAGCAGGTACAGCCAATACGAGCAGTACTTC
CASRYSQYEQYF
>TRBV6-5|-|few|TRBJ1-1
TGTGCCAGCAGTTACGTGGGTTCTGAAGCTTTCTTT
CASSYVGSEAFF
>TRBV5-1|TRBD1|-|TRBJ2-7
TGCGCCAGCAGCTTTGGACAGGGGGCGCCCCGGGAGCAGTACTTC
CASSFGQGAPREQYF
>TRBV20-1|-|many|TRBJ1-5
TGCAGTGCTAGAGAAGGGGTCGGGCAGCCCCAGCATTTT
CSAREGVGQPQHF
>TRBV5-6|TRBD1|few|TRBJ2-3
TGTGCCAGCAGAATCCCCGGGACAGGGGCAGATACGCAGTATTTT
CASRIPGTGADTQYF
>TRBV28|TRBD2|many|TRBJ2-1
TGTGCCAGCAGTTTGGGCGGGAGGGTTTACAATGAGCAGTTCTTC
CASSLGGRVYNEQFF
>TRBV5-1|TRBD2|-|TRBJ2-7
TGCGCCAGCAGTCAAAGCGGGGGACGCTACGAGCAGTACTTC
CASSQSGGRYEQYF
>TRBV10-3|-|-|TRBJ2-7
TGTGCCATCAGTGAGGTTAATTACGAGCAGTACTTC
CAISEVNYEQYF
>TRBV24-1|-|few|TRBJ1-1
TGTGCCACCAGATCAAACCGGGGACACGGCACTGAAGCTTTCTTT
CATRSNRGHGTEAFF
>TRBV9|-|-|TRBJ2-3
TGTGCCAGCAGCGGCGGGGACACCCGCACAGATACGCAGTATTTT
CASSGGDTRTDTQYF
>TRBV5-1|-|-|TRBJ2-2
TGCGCCAGCAGCCCATGGTGGGACTCAGAGACCGGGGAGCTGTTTTTT
CASSPWWDSETGELFF
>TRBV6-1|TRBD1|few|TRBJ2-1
TGTGCCAGCAGTAAGGGACAGGGGGCTCTCCGGGCCTACAATGAGCAGTTCTTC
CASSKGQGALRAYNEQFF
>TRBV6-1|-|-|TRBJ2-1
TGTGCCAGCAGTGGTTCCTACAATGAGCAGTTCTTC
CASSGSYNEQFF
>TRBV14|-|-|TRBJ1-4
TGTGCCAGCAGCCAAGGTCGCGGTGAAAAACTGTTTTTT
CASSQGRGEKLFF
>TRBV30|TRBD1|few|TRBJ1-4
TGTGCCTGGAAACTACAGGGGATGGGAAAACTGTTTTTT
CAWKLQGMGKLFF
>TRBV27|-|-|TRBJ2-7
TGTGCCAGCAGTCCCCTGATCGGACGGGGCTCCTACGAGCAGTACTTC
CASSPLIGRGSYEQYF
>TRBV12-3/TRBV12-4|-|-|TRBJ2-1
TGTGCCAGCAGTTTACGGCTACACAATGAGCAGTTCTTC
CASSLRLHNEQFF
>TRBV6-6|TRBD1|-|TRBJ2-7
TGTGCCAGCAGCCCCGGGACAGGGGGCCACAGCTCCTACGAGCAGTACTTC
CASSPGTGGHSSYEQYF
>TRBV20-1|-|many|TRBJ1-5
TGCAGTGCTAGAGCCGAGTCCGACAGCACCGTCAATCAGCCCCAGCATTTT
CSARAESDSTVNQPQHF
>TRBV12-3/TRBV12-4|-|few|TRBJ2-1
TGTGCCAGCAGTCTTAGCCGCGGCCGGAGCTCCTACAATGAGCAGTTCTTC
CASSLSRGRSSYNEQFF
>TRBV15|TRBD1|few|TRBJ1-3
TGTGCCACCAGCAGAGATCCAGGGGGAGGAAACACCATATATTTT
CATSRDPGGGNTIYF
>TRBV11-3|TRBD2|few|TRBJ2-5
TGTGCCAGCAGCTGGCTAGCGGGAAGGCAGGAGACCCAGTACTTC
CASSWLAGRQETQYF
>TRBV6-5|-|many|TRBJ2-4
TGTGCCAGCAGTGGCACAGGGATGGTAGCCAAAAACATTCAGTACTTC
CASSGTGMVAKNIQYF
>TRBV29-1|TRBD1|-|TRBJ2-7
TGCAGCGTAGGACAGGGCTCGGGTTACGAGCAGTACTTC
CSVGQGSGYEQYF
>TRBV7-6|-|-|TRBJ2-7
TGTGCCAGCAGTCGGGACTTCGGAGCTTCCTACGAGCAGTACTTC
CASSRDFGASYEQYF
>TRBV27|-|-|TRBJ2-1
TGTGCCAGCAGTTTAAGTCAGGCCCTTTTCTCCTACAATGAGCAGTTCTTC
CASSLSQALFSYNEQFF
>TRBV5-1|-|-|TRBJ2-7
TGCGCCAGCAGCTTGGGGTCTTGGGCCTCCTACGAGCAGTACTTC
CASSLGSWASYEQYF
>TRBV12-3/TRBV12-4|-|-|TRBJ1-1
TGTGCCAGCAGTTTTAGGGGGACTGAAGCTTTCTTT
CASSFRGTEAFF
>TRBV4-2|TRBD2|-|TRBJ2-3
TGTGCCAGCAGCCGGACGAGTAGCGGGGGGGTCACAGATACGCAGTATTTT
CASSRTSSGGVTDTQYF
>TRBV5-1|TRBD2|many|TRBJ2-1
TGCGCCAGCAGCCTGGGACTAGCGGGGGTCAATGAGCAGTTCTTC
CASSLGLAGVNEQFF
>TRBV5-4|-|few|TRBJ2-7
-
CASSFRARGRAYEQYF
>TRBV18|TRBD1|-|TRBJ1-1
TGTGCCAGCTCACCCGGGACAGGGACGGGCACTGAAGCTTTCTTT
CASSPGTGTGTEAFF
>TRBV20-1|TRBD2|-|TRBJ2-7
TGCAGTGCTAGCGGACTAGCGGGAGTGAGTGATGAGCAGTACTTC
CSASGLAGVSDEQYF
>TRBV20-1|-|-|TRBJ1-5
TGCAGTGTGACAGAACAATATAGCAATCAGCCCCAGCATTTT
CSVTEQYSNQPQHF
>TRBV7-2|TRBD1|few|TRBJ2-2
TGTGCCAGCAGCTTAGACAGGGGGTATACCGGGGAGCTGTTTTTT
CASSLDRGYTGELFF
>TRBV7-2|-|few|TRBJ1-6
TGTGCCAGCAGCTCCAGGACCCGAGATAATTCACCCCTCCACTTT
CASSSRTRDNSPLHF